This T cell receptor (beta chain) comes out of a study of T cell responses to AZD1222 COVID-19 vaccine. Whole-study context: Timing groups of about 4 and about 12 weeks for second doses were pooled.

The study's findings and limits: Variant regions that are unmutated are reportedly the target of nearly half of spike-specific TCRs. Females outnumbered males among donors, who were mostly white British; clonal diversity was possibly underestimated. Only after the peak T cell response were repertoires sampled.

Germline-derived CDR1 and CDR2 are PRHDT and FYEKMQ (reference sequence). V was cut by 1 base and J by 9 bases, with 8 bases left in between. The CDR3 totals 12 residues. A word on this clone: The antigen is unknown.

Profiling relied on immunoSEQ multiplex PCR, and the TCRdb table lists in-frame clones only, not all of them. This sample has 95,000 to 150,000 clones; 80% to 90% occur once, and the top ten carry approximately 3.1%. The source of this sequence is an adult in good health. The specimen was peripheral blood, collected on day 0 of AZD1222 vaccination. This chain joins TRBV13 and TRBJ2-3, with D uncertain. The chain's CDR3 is CASSLVEPTQYF. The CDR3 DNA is TGTGCCAGCAGCTTAGTCGAACCCACGCAGTATTTT.